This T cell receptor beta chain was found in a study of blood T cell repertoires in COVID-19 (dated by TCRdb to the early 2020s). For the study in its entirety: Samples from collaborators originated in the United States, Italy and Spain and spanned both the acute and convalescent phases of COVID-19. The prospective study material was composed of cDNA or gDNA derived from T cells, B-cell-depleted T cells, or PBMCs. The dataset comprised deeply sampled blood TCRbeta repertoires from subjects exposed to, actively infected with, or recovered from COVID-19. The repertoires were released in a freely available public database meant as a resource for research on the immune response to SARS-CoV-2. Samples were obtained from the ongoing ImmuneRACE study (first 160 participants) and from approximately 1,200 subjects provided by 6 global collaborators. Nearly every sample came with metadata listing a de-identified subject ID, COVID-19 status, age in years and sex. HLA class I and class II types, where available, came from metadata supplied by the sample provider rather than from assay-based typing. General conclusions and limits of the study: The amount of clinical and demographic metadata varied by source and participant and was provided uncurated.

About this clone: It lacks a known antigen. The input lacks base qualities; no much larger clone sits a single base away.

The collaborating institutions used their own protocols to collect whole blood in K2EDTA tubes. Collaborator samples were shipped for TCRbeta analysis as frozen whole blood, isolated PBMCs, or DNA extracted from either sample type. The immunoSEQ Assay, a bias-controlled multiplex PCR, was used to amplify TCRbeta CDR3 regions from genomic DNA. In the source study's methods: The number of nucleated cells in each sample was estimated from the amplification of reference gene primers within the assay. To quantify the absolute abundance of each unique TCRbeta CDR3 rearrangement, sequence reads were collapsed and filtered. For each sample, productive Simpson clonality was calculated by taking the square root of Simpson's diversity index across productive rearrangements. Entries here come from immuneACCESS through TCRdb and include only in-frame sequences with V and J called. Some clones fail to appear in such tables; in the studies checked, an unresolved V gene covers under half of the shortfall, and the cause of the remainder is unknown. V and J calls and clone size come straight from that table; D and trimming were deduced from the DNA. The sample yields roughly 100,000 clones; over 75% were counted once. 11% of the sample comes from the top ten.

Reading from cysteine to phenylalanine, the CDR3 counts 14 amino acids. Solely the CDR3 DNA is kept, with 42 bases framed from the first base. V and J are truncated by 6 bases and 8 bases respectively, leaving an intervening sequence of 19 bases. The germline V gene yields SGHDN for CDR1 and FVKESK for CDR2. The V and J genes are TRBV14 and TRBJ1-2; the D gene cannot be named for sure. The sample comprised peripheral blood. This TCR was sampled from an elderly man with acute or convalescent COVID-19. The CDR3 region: CASSLKGGNGGYTF. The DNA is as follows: TGTGCCAGCAGTCTCAAAGGAGGGAATGGGGGCTACACCTTC.